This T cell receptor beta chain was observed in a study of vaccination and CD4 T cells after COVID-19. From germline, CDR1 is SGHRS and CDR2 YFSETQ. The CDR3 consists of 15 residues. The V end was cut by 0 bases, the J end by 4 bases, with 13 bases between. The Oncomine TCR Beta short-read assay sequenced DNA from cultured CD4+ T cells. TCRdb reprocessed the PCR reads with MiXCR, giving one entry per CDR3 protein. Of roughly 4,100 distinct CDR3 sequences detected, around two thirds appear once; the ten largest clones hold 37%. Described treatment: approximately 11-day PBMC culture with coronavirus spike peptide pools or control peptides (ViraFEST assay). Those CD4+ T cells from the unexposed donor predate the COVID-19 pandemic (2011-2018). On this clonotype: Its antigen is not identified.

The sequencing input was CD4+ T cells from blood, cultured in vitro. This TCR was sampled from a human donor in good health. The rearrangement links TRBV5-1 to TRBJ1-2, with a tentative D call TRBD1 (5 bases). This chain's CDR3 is CASSLGHGAGYGYTF. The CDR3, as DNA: TGCGCCAGCAGCTTGGGTCACGGGGCTGGCTATGGCTACACCTTC.